The 10 T cell receptor beta chains listed next were all sequenced from one sample in a study of T cells in Graves' hyperthyroidism and ophthalmopathy. From RNA transcripts, TCR beta CDR3 regions were amplified. TCR CDR3 regions were first amplified by RT-PCR with HTBI primers. Each CDR3 protein gets one entry after TCRdb re-called the multiplex PCR reads with MiXCR. The sample records a few hundred thousand distinct CDR3 sequences, around 14% being singletons. Source material: blood. All receptors derive from a woman aged 25 to 39 with Graves' hyperthyroidism.

This clonotype was counted ten times or more. The chain employs TRBV19 and TRBJ2-3, with D perhaps matching TRBD1 (6 bases). There are 16 residues in the CDR3. Germline V gene sequence: CDR1 LNHDA, CDR2 SQIVND (reference sequence). The V gene lost 4 bases and the J gene lost 0 bases, with 14 bases spanning the gap. CDR3 amino acids: CASSTLWTASTDTQYF. The CDR3, as DNA: TGTGCCAGTAGTACCCTCTGGACAGCTAGCACAGATACGCAGTATTTT.

This clonotype was counted at least ten times. The rearrangement joins TRBV27 to TRBJ2-7; either TRBD1 or TRBD2 may fit D (6 bases each). Trimming pared 4 bases from V and 1 base from J, leaving 14 bases between. Germline V gene sequence: CDR1 MNHEY, CDR2 SMNVEV (reference sequence). The CDR3 has 15 amino acids. Here the CDR3 DNA reads TGTGCCAGCAGTTCCCCTGGGGGGCCATCCTACGAGCAGTACTTC. As protein: CASSSPGGPSYEQYF.

J is TRBJ2-1 and V is TRBV2; 9 positions match TRBD2. Per the germline V gene, CDR1 is SNHLY and CDR2 is FYNNEI. With V trimmed by 6 bases and J by 2 bases, 14 bases remained unmatched. The CDR3 loop spans 18 amino acids. For the CDR3, the DNA is TGTGCCAGCAGCCCCCGCCTGAGTGTAGCGGGAGCCTACAATGAGCAGTTCTTC. Protein product: CASSPRLSVAGAYNEQFF.

This clonotype was observed at least ten times. The chain employs TRBV6-1 and TRBJ2-5, with 12 bases matching TRBD2. Germline CDR1 reads MNHNS; CDR2 reads SASEGT. Trimming at V came to 5 bases and at J to 5 bases, leaving 18 bases not matched to a gene. The CDR3 consists of 19 residues. The CDR3, as DNA: TGTGCCAGCAGTTCCAGGACTAGCGGGACGGCGGTCGCGGGGGAGACCCAGTACTTC. Translation: CASSSRTSGTAVAGETQYF.

This clonotype came up many times. V usage is TRBV7-2 and J usage is TRBJ2-3, with 8 bases lining up with TRBD2. Germline CDR1 SGHTA, CDR2 FQGNSA. CDR3 size: 17 residues. The V and J ends lost 6 bases and 0 bases, in that order; junction bases with no gene match: 11. CDR3 in amino acids: CASSLSGRGSSTDTQYF. Written as DNA, the CDR3 is TGTGCCAGCAGTCTAAGCGGGAGAGGGTCTAGCACAGATACGCAGTATTTT.

The chain uses TRBV7-9 and TRBJ2-5, with D perhaps given as TRBD1 or TRBD2 (5 bases each). This CDR3 is built from 14 residues. Trimming took off 0 bases at V and 3 bases at J, with 8 bases between the two ends. In germline, CDR1 is SEHNR, CDR2 FQNEAQ (reference sequence). CDR3 sequence (DNA): TGTGCCAGCAGCTTAGCCGGGACCAAAGAGACCCAGTACTTC. Translated: CASSLAGTKETQYF.

In its sample, this clonotype was seen a few times. The rearrangement uses TRBV18 and TRBJ1-2, with 8 nucleotides matching TRBD1. The V gene end was trimmed by 3 bases and the J gene end by 8 bases; junction bases not matched to a gene: 14. CDR1 is KGHSH, CDR2 LQKENI, per germline. The CDR3 contains 16 residues. The CDR3 DNA is TGTGCCAGCTCACCCCCCTTGGACAGGGCAGTGGGCGGCTACACCTTC. Its protein product is CASSPPLDRAVGGYTF.

This clonotype occurred many times. The V gene is TRBV12-3 or TRBV12-4, the J gene TRBJ2-7; D gene uncertain. The CDR3 loop spans 12 amino acids. V gave up 6 bases and J gave up 6 bases, with 12 bases separating them. The CDR3, as DNA: TGTGCCAGCAGCCACCCACCTGGCGAGCAGTACTTC. It is translated as CASSHPPGEQYF.

On this clonotype: Possible read error: a much larger clone is one base away. The chain uses TRBV10-3 and TRBJ2-4; D unresolved. This CDR3 region has 13 residues. V was cut by 4 bases and J by 2 bases, with 6 bases left in between. Per germline, CDR1 ENHRY and CDR2 SYGVKD. The DNA of the CDR3 is TGTGCCATCAGTGGAGTAACCAAAAACATTCAGTACTTC. Translating it yields CAISGVTKNIQYF.

V gene TRBV4-2 combines with J gene TRBJ2-1, with 10 bases lining up with TRBD2. J was trimmed by 3 bases and V by 0 bases; bases with no gene match: 11. Germline loops: CDR1 LGHNA, CDR2 YNFKEQ. The CDR3 is made up of 19 amino acids. DNA for the CDR3: TGTGCCAGCAGCCAAGATCCCGGACTAGCGGAATTACACTACAATGAGCAGTTCTTC. The encoded protein is CASSQDPGLAELHYNEQFF.